What follows are 3 T cell receptor beta chains derived from one specimen sequenced in a study of identifying expanded T cells in peripheral blood. TCRdb's table, derived via immunoSEQ multiplex PCR, lists solely in-frame clones and lacks some. The table has more than 45,000 clones, over 80% seen once. Sequencing was performed on blood. These receptors came from a person aged 18 to 75 in good health.

This clone occurred once. This rearrangement joins TRBV5-1 to TRBJ1-2; 7 bases map to TRBD1. The V gene's germline CDR1 is SGHRS and CDR2 YFSETQ. Unmatched junction bases numbered 9, after V lost 4 bases and J lost 3 bases. The CDR3 covers 15 residues. In nucleotides, the CDR3 is TGCGCCAGCAGCGTACAGGGGTATGGGGACTATGGCTACACCTTC. This sequence encodes CASSVQGYGDYGYTF.

The genes are TRBV5-1 and TRBJ2-2; D remains unclear. Per the germline V gene, CDR1 is SGHRS and CDR2 is YFSETQ. The CDR3 runs 15 residues. Trimming stripped 0 bases from V and 4 bases from J, with 10 bases between. CDR3 nucleotides: TGCGCCAGCAGCTTGGGGACGGTGACCACCGGGGAGCTGTTTTTT. This gives the protein CASSLGTVTTGELFF. Looking up the rest from reference TRBV5-1 and TRBJ2-2 gives the full variable domain: KAGVTQTPRYLIKTRGQQVTLSCSPISGHRSVSWYQQTPGQGLQFLFEYFSETQRNKGNFPGRFSGRQFSNSRSEMNVSTLELGDSALYLCASSLGTVTTGELFFGEGSRLTVL.

This clone was seen more than once but under ten times. The V gene is TRBV9, the J gene TRBJ1-5, with 9 bases that match TRBD1. CDR3 length: 15 residues. Trimming at V came to 4 bases and at J to 7 bases, leaving 9 bases not matched to a gene. CDR1 and CDR2 (germline): SGDLS, YYNGEE. CDR3 region: CASSKTGQGGQPQHF. As DNA, the CDR3 is TGTGCCAGCAGCAAAACGGGACAGGGTGGGCAGCCCCAGCATTTT. Full variable domain (rest looked up from reference TRBV9 and TRBJ1-5): DSGVTQTPKHLITATGQRVTLRCSPRSGDLSVYWYQQSLDQGLQFLIQYYNGEERAKGNILERFSAQQFPDLHSELNLSSLELGDSALYFCASSKTGQGGQPQHFGDGTRLSIL.